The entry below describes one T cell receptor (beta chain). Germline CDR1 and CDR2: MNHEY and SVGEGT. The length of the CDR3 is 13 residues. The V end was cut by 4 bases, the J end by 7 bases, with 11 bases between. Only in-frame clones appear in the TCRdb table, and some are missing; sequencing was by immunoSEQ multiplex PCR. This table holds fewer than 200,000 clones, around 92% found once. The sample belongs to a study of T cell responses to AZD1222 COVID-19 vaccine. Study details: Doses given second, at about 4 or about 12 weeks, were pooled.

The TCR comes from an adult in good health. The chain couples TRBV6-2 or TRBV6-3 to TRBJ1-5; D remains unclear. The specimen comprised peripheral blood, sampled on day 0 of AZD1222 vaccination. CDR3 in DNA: TGTGCCAGCAGTTCCCTACCTGGGCAGCCCCAGCATTTT. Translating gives CASSSLPGQPQHF.